This T cell receptor beta chain derives from a study of blood T cells in healthy people across ages. Using a J-beta primer mix together with a sample-barcoded 5' primer, a second PCR was run for roughly 7 to 11 cycles. TCRdb fed the 5' RACE reads into MiXCR, producing one record per CDR3 protein. Of some 550,000 distinct CDR3 sequences listed, around 48% were seen once; the top ten hold around 23%. Trimming stripped 6 bases from V and 1 base from J, with 11 bases between. Germline V lookup: CDR1 SGHRS, CDR2 YFSETQ. This CDR3 has 13 amino acids. This chain connects TRBV5-1 to TRBJ2-7, with D maybe TRBD2 (6 bases). The sample comprised blood. This TCR was recovered from an elderly man in good health. CDR3 in amino acids: CASTTSPSYEQYF. The CDR3 coding sequence is TGCGCCAGCACCACTAGCCCATCCTACGAGCAGTACTTC.